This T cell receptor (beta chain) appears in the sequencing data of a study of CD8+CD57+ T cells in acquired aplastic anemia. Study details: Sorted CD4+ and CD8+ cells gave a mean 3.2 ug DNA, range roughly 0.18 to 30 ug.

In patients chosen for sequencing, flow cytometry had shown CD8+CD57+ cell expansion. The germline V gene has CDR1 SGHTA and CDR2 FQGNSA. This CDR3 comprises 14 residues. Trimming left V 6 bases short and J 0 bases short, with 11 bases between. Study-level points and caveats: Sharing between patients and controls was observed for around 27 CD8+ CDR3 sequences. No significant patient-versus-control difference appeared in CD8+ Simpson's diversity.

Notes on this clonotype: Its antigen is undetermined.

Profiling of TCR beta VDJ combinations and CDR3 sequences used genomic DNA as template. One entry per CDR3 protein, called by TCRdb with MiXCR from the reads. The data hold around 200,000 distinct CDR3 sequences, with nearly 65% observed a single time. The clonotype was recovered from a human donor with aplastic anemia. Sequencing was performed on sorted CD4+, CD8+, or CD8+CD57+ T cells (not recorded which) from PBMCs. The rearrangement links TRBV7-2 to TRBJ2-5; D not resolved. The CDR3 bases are TGTGCCAGCAGTTATGGGCGGAACCAAGAGACCCAGTACTTC. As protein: CASSYGRNQETQYF.